These 18 T cell receptor beta chains were sequenced from one sample in a study of T cells in Graves' hyperthyroidism and ophthalmopathy. TCR beta CDR3 regions were amplified from RNA. A first-round RT-PCR of the TCR CDR3 used the HTBI primer set. TCRdb recomputed calls from the multiplex PCR reads with MiXCR, one row per CDR3 protein. The table shows just under 750,000 distinct CDR3 sequences, with over 35% occurring only once. Sequenced sample: blood. Receptors were obtained from a woman aged 40-49 years with Graves' hyperthyroidism.

The rearrangement links TRBV24-1 to TRBJ2-7; a weak D match, TRBD2 (5 bases). Trimming shortened V by 12 bases and J by 0 bases, and 11 bases separated the two germline ends. The CDR3 length is 12 residues. Looked up from germline, CDR1 is KGHDR and CDR2 is SFDVKD. The chain's CDR3 is CASGWGSYEQYF. The CDR3, as DNA: TGTGCCTCGGGGTGGGGCTCCTACGAGCAGTACTTC.

This clonotype was found once. The chain employs TRBV11-2 and TRBJ2-5; possible D gene TRBD2, 7 bases. Germline CDR1 and CDR2: SGHAT and FQNNGV. Trimming stripped 5 bases from V and 11 bases from J, with 27 bases between. The CDR3 contains 16 residues. This chain's CDR3 is CASSPRSWAGADTQYF. CDR3 DNA sequence: TGTGCCAGCAGCCCGCGTAGCTGGGCGGGGGCAGATACGCAGTACTTC.

The gene calls are TRBV7-9 and TRBJ2-1; D not resolved. The germline V gene has CDR1 SEHNR and CDR2 FQNEAQ (reference sequence). The V gene lost 6 bases and the J gene lost 6 bases, with 9 bases spanning the gap. The CDR3 spans 12 residues. DNA for the CDR3: TGTGCCAGCAGTGCGAGGAGCAATGAGCAGTTCTTC. It encodes CASSARSNEQFF. Combining the CDR3 with reference TRBV7-9 and TRBJ2-1 gives the whole variable domain DTGVSQNPRHKITKRGQNVTFRCDPISEHNRLYWYRQTLGQGPEFLTYFQNEAQLEKSRLLSDRFSAERPKGSFSTLEIQRTEQGDSAMYLCASSARSNEQFFGPGTRLTVL.

Remarks on this clonotype: The junction shows a germline mismatch at one end, possibly a read error. V and J are TRBV5-4 and TRBJ2-7, with 8 positions matching TRBD2. In germline, CDR1 is SGHNT, CDR2 YYREEE (reference sequence). The CDR3 runs to 16 residues. This CDR3 reads CASSQIAAGGSYEQYF. The CDR3 DNA sequence: TGCGCCAGCAGCCAAATTGCGGCGGGGGGCTCCTACGAGCAGTACTTC. Together with reference TRBV5-4 and TRBJ2-7, the CDR3 gives the full variable domain: ETGVTQSPTHLIKTRGQQVTLRCSSQSGHNTVSWYQQALGQGPQFIFQYYREEENGRGNFPPRFSGLQFPNYSSELNVNALELDDSALYLCASSQIAAGGSYEQYFGPGTRLTVT.

The V gene is TRBV5-1, the J gene TRBJ2-7; D assignment may be TRBD1 or TRBD2 (5 bases each). The V gene lost 3 bases and the J gene lost 3 bases, with 16 bases spanning the gap. This CDR3 comprises 15 residues. CDR1 and CDR2 (germline): SGHRS, YFSETQ. The CDR3 sequence: CASSSHDGTGYEQYF. The CDR3 coding sequence is TGCGCCAGCAGCTCGCACGACGGGACCGGCTACGAGCAGTACTTC.

This clonotype appeared a few times. The genes are TRBV19 and TRBJ1-5, with TRBD1 as a possible D gene (5 bases). The CDR3 runs 16 residues. The V end was cut by 9 bases, the J end by 7 bases, with 25 bases between. Germline V gives CDR1 LNHDA, CDR2 SQIVND (reference sequence). In DNA, the CDR3 is TGTGCCAGCAGTTTATCCGGAGGGGCGGAGGTACAGCCCCAGCATTTT. This codes for CASSLSGGAEVQPQHF.

The chain carries TRBV5-6 and TRBJ1-2, with D unresolved. The CDR3 runs to 16 residues. The V and J ends lost 0 bases and 0 bases respectively, with 12 bases between them. Looked up from germline, CDR1 is SGHDT and CDR2 is YYEEEE. The CDR3 region has the DNA TGTGCCAGCAGCTTGGCCTTCCGTGTTTCTAACTATGGCTACACCTTC. Translation gives CASSLAFRVSNYGYTF.

The rearrangement uses TRBV11-2 and TRBJ1-1, with D possibly TRBD1 on 5 matching bases. Germline V gene lookup returns CDR1 SGHAT and CDR2 FQNNGV. With 0 bases removed from V and 1 base from J, the gap between germline ends came to 9 bases. The CDR3 covers 15 residues. The CDR3 DNA follows: TGTGCCAGCAGCTTAGATCTGGGGCCGAACACTGAAGCTTTCTTT. Encoded protein: CASSLDLGPNTEAFF.

Only a few counts were recorded for this clonotype. This rearrangement joins TRBV27 to TRBJ1-5; D is possibly TRBD1 (5 bases). Germline V gene sequence: CDR1 MNHEY, CDR2 SMNVEV (reference sequence). There are 15 residues in the CDR3. Trimming removed 2 bases at V and 9 bases at J, with 17 bases between. CDR3: CASSLVGGVAWPQHF. The CDR3, as DNA: TGTGCCAGCAGTTTAGTAGGAGGGGTCGCCTGGCCCCAGCATTTT.

The sample holds one count of this clonotype. This chain connects TRBV30 to TRBJ1-2; possibly TRBD1 for D (6 bases). The germline V and J ends were trimmed by 5 bases and 2 bases, with 12 bases remaining between them. This CDR3 spans 13 amino acids. The V gene's germline CDR1 is GTSNPN and CDR2 SVGIG (reference sequence). The CDR3 spells CAWLGGHNYGYTF. The CDR3 nucleotides are TGTGCCTGGCTGGGGGGGCACAACTATGGCTACACCTTC.

This clonotype was seen only a few times. The chain joins TRBV27 to TRBJ1-2; 9 bases agree with TRBD1. V shed 8 bases and J 2 bases; nucleotides not matched to a gene: 15. The CDR3 has 17 amino acids. Germline V lookup: CDR1 MNHEY, CDR2 SMNVEV (reference sequence). The CDR3 spells CASQPGTGSTVNYGYTF. The DNA for the CDR3 is TGTGCCAGCCAACCCGGGACAGGGAGTACGGTAAACTATGGCTACACCTTC.

This clonotype was found a few times. The rearrangement joins TRBV6-5 to TRBJ2-5; D is possibly TRBD1 or TRBD2 (5 bases each). This CDR3 contains 11 residues. The V gene lost 8 bases and the J gene lost 7 bases, with 11 bases spanning the gap. The germline CDR1 and CDR2 sequences are MNHEY and SVGAGI. The CDR3 nucleotides read TGTGCCAGCGGGACGGCAGTGACCCAGTACTTC. Its translation: CASGTAVTQYF.

This clonotype was observed many times. The chain recombines TRBV29-1 with TRBJ1-1; 9 bases match TRBD1. J was trimmed by 3 bases and V by 8 bases; bases with no gene match: 7. Germline V lookup: CDR1 SQVTM, CDR2 ANQGSEA. The CDR3 loop spans 13 amino acids. CDR3 in amino acids: CSTEDRGDTEAFF. Written as DNA, the CDR3 is TGCAGCACAGAGGACAGGGGAGACACTGAAGCTTTCTTT.

This clonotype has only a few counts. The rearrangement uses TRBV5-5 and TRBJ1-2; tentatively, D is TRBD1 (5 bases). The CDR3 spans 15 residues. V was clipped by 4 bases and J by 5 bases, with 18 bases between them. Looked up from germline, CDR1 is SGHKS and CDR2 is YYEKEE (reference sequence). The CDR3 spells CASSARGPREYGYTF. The DNA for the CDR3 is TGTGCCAGCAGCGCCCGGGGCCCTAGGGAATATGGCTACACCTTC.

This clonotype was picked up many times. The genes are TRBV10-3 and TRBJ1-1; no reliable D call. CDR1 ENHRY and CDR2 SYGVKD come from the germline V gene. V dropped 6 bases and J dropped 1 base, with 6 bases sitting between them. This CDR3 has 12 residues. The chain's CDR3 is CAIRTENTEAFF. DNA for the CDR3: TGTGCCATCAGGACGGAGAACACTGAAGCTTTCTTT.

The chain couples TRBV7-2 to TRBJ1-1; D unresolved. There are 14 residues in the CDR3. Per germline, CDR1 SGHTA and CDR2 FQGNSA. V gave up 5 bases and J gave up 0 bases, with 10 bases separating them. CDR3 nucleotides: TGTGCCAGCAGCCGCGGACTGATGAACACTGAAGCTTTCTTT. Translation gives CASSRGLMNTEAFF.

The chain is built from TRBV20-1 and TRBJ2-3, with 8 bases aligning to TRBD2. The CDR3 runs to 17 residues. After removal of 0 bases from V and 2 bases from J, the junction contained 10 bases not matched to a gene. Germline CDR1 and CDR2: DFQATT and SNEGSKA (reference sequence). This chain's CDR3 is CSARDLAGGLLTDTQYF. CDR3 sequence (DNA): TGCAGTGCTAGAGATCTTGCGGGAGGCCTCCTCACAGATACGCAGTATTTT.

There are many counts of this clonotype. The CDR3 region is CASSPYDRGVFTEAFF. The DNA of the CDR3 is TGTGCCAGCAGCCCATATGACAGGGGGGTGTTCACTGAAGCTTTCTTT. V is TRBV14 and J is TRBJ1-1, with TRBD1 matching over 9 bases. The germline V gene has CDR1 SGHDN and CDR2 FVKESK. This CDR3 spans 16 amino acids. Germline trimming cut 4 bases from V and 4 bases from J; bases unmatched to any gene: 10.